This T cell receptor beta chain came from a study of T cell responses to AZD1222 COVID-19 vaccine. The data were produced by immunoSEQ multiplex PCR, yet TCRdb's version contains in-frame clones alone and is incomplete. Of about 120,000 clones detected, 70% to 90% appear once; the ten largest clones hold about 6.5%. Worth noting for this clone: Its antigen is unidentified.

With 2 bases removed from V and 3 bases from J, the gap between germline ends came to 10 bases. The CDR3 covers 14 residues. CDR1 is SEHNR, CDR2 FQNEAQ, per germline (reference sequence). Study-wide results and caveats: Regions 160-218 and 743-854 dominated among vaccine-associated CD4 TCRs spanning spike. Only six people who got AZD1222 tested seropositive at baseline. Repertoires were sampled only after the peak T cell response. The sample set comprised mostly white British donors with more females, and clonal diversity was possibly underestimated.

The receptor comes from an adult who received the AZD1222 COVID-19 vaccine. The starting material was peripheral blood, obtained 28 days after the second AZD1222 dose. This chain links TRBV7-9 with TRBJ1-1, with D perhaps TRBD1 (5 bases). DNA for the CDR3: TGTGCCAGCAGCTTACGGGGGACGTACACTGAAGCTTTCTTT. It specifies CASSLRGTYTEAFF.